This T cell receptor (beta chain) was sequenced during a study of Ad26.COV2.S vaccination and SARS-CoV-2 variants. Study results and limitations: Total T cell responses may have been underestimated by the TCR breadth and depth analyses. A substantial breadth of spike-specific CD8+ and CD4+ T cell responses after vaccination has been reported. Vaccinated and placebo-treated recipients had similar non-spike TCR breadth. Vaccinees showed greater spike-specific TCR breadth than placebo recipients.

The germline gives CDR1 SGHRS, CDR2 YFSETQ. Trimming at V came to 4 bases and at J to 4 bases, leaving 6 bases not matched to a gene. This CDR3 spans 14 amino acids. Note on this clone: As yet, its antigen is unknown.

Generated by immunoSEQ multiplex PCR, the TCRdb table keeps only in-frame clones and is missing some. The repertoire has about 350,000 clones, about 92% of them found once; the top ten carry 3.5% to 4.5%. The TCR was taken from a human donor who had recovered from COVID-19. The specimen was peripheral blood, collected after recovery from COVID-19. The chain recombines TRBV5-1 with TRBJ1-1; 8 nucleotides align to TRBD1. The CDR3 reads CASSPGQVITEAFF. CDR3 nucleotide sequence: TGCGCCAGCAGCCCGGGACAGGTAATCACTGAAGCTTTCTTT.